This T cell receptor (beta chain) was sequenced for a study of blood T cell repertoires in COVID-19 (dated by TCRdb to about 2020). Turning to the overall study: Collaborator samples came from the United States, Italy and Spain and covered acute and convalescent phases of COVID-19. The material from the prospective study consisted of cDNA or gDNA derived from T cells, B-cell-depleted T cells, or PBMCs. The dataset comprised deeply sampled blood TCRbeta repertoires from subjects exposed to, actively infected with, or recovered from COVID-19. The repertoires were released in a freely available public database meant as a resource for research on the immune response to SARS-CoV-2. Samples came from the ongoing ImmuneRACE study (first 160 participants) plus 1,254 subjects from 6 global collaborators. The sample metadata nearly always contained a de-identified subject ID, COVID-19 status, age in years and sex. HLA class I and class II types, where available, came from metadata supplied by the sample provider rather than from assay-based typing. Here is what the overall study found, with its caveats: Clinical and demographic metadata were provided uncurated, with the amount varying by source and participant.

The immunoSEQ Assay, a bias-controlled multiplex PCR, was used to amplify TCRbeta CDR3 regions from genomic DNA. The published analysis was carried out like this. Within the assay, amplification of reference gene primers was used to estimate how many nucleated cells each sample contained. To quantify the absolute abundance of each unique TCRbeta CDR3 rearrangement, sequence reads were collapsed and filtered. For each sample, productive Simpson clonality was calculated as the square root of Simpson's diversity index across productive rearrangements. This immuneACCESS table, as held by TCRdb, lists in-frame sequences with V and J called but not all clones. Of the missing ones, under half trace to an unresolved V gene in checked studies; the others have no known cause. From that table come the V and J calls and clone size; the DNA was used to work out D and trimming. In all, the sample holds tens of thousands of clones, and about nine tenths of those were seen once. The ten biggest clones cover 8.5% to 10% of the sample.

Whole blood was collected in K2EDTA tubes by collaborating institutions according to the institutions' own protocols. For TCRbeta analysis, collaborator samples were shipped as frozen whole blood, as isolated PBMCs, or as DNA extracted from either sample type. About this clone: This receptor's antigen is unknown. Base-call qualities are not available, and no considerably larger clone is one nucleotide away.

The CDR3 sequence holds 15 residues, the cysteine and phenylalanine included. The entry retains the CDR3 DNA only, 45 bases that are in frame from base 1. V is cut back by 2 bases and J by 4 bases, with 5 bases in the junction unmatched. The germline V gene supplies CDR1 SNHLY and CDR2 FYNNEI. The sequencing sample was made of peripheral blood. The sequence came from a human donor in a cohort sampled during active COVID-19. The V and J segments used are TRBV2 and TRBJ2-5; TRBD2 agrees with 9 junctional bases. Here is the DNA: TGTGCCAGCAGTGAATGGGGAGCGGGAGGAGAGACCCAGTACTTC. This translates into CASSEWGAGGETQYF.